The clone carrying this TCR beta chain was detected once. The data belong to a study of shared clonotypes between healthy human individuals. The table came from immunoSEQ multiplex PCR; TCRdb's copy has only in-frame clones and leaves some out. The sample carries about 330,000 clones, about nine tenths recorded once. The J segment lost 12 bases and the V segment lost 2 bases, leaving 13 bases of the junction unmatched. This CDR3 spans 16 amino acids. Germline assignment: CDR1 MGHRA and CDR2 YSYEKL. CD8 memory merged CD45RO+ with CCR7-negative CD45RA+ TemRA cells. This clonotype was obtained from a man younger than 35 in good health. The chain joins TRBV4-1 to TRBJ1-4; 9 bases line up with TRBD1. The sample comprised memory CD8+ T cells sorted from blood. Subset meaning: CD45RO+ cells pooled with CCR7-negative TemRA cells. CDR3 in DNA: TGCGCCAGCAGCCAACGGACCGGGACAGGGACCGGGGAACTGTTTTTT. Amino acids: CASSQRTGTGTGELFF.